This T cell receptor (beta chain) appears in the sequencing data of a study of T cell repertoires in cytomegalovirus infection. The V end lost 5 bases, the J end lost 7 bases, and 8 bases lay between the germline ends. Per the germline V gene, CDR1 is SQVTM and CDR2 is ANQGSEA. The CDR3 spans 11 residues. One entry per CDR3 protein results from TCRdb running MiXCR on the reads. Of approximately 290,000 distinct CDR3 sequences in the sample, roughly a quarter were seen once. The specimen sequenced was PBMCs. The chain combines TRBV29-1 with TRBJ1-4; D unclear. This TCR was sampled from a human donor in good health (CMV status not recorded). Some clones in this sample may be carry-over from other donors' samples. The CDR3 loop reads CSVKKSEKLFF. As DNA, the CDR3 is TGCAGCGTTAAGAAGTCTGAAAAACTGTTTTTT.